This T cell receptor beta chain originates from a study of CD8+CD57+ T cells in acquired aplastic anemia. Those patients picked for sequencing had displayed CD8+CD57+ cell expansion on flow cytometry. The diagnosis in all patients was severe acquired aplastic anemia. Investigators profiled TCR beta VDJ and CDR3 from genomic DNA template. Each CDR3 protein gets one entry after TCRdb re-called the reads with MiXCR. The table records approximately 250,000 distinct CDR3 sequences, 82% of them present only once. In regard to this clonotype: No conserved phenylalanine or tryptophan ends this CDR3, so it is likely a read error. The limits of the CDR3 on the DNA are not certain, so only TCRdb's listed CDR3 is given.

The receptor's source is a human donor with aplastic anemia. What was sequenced was sorted CD4+, CD8+, or CD8+CD57+ T cells (not recorded which) from PBMCs.

The CDR3 protein is CASSDGGSHEANV. This chain uses TRBV7-9 with TRBJ2-1; the D segment call TRBD1 is taken from the table without a DNA check. Germline-derived CDR1 and CDR2 are SEHNR and FQNEAQ (reference sequence). The CDR3 has 13 residues if both end residues are counted.